These T cell receptor beta chains were read from a single sample in a study of shared clonotypes between healthy human individuals. The protocol was immunoSEQ multiplex PCR, while the TCRdb copy is restricted to in-frame clones and leaves out a portion. The sample lists around 1,900,000 clones, 90% to 95% occurring once. Sequenced sample: naive CD8+ T cells from PBMCs. These receptors were obtained from a man aged 18 to 30 in good health. Some clones in this sample may be carry-over from other donors' samples. The CDR3 runs from the conserved cysteine through the conserved F or W. The order of the fields is D gene, V gene, clone size, J gene, CDR3 DNA, CDR3 protein. D genes are given only for firm matches. Only part of the rows carry a size: once, few, many, or a class if the clone is expanded.

-,TRBV7-8,-,TRBJ1-2,TGTGCCAGCAGCTTCCTTCGTACGGGGGATGGCTACACCTTC,CASSFLRTGDGYTF
TRBD2,TRBV6-6,-,TRBJ2-1,TGTGCCAGCAGTTACTTGGCGGGAGGTGACGATGAGCAGTTCTTC,CASSYLAGGDDEQFF
-,TRBV19,-,TRBJ2-5,TGTGCCAGTAGCGGGAGTGTGGAGACCCAGTACTTC,CASSGSVETQYF
TRBD2,TRBV9,-,TRBJ2-3,TGTGCCAGCAGCCATGGTAGCGGGAGCGCAGATACGCAGTATTTT,CASSHGSGSADTQYF
-,TRBV27,-,TRBJ2-1,TGTGCCAGCAGTCCCCGGCGTAGGTTCTACAATGAGCAGTTCTTC,CASSPRRRFYNEQFF
TRBD2,TRBV27,-,TRBJ2-1,TGTGCCAGCAGTCCGGGACTAGCGGAATCGTCCTACAATGAGCAGTTCTTC,CASSPGLAESSYNEQFF
-,TRBV27,-,TRBJ1-2,TGTGCCAGCAGTCTCAGCAGGAGCTATGGCTACACCTTC,CASSLSRSYGYTF
-,TRBV7-7,-,TRBJ2-5,TGTGCCAGCAGCTTCGGGGAGCTTCTGGGAGAGACCCAGTACTTC,CASSFGELLGETQYF
TRBD2,TRBV7-2,-,TRBJ2-1,TGTGCCAGCAACATTCTAGCGGGAGCGAGGAATGAGCAGTTCTTC,CASNILAGARNEQFF
-,TRBV28,-,TRBJ1-3,TGTGCCAGCAGTTTCACGGGGCTAAGGAGAAACACCATATATTTT,CASSFTGLRRNTIYF
TRBD1,TRBV27,-,TRBJ1-5,TGTGCCAGCAGTTTGACAGGGTTTCAGCCCCAGCATTTT,CASSLTGFQPQHF
-,TRBV6-6,-,TRBJ1-5,TGTGCCAGCGGTAGGGCAAGTACCCGAGGTCAGCCCCAGCATTTT,CASGRASTRGQPQHF
-,TRBV11-2,once,TRBJ2-3,TGTGCCAGCGGGGGGTTTCCGACTAGCACAGATACGCAGTATTTT,CASGGFPTSTDTQYF
TRBD1,TRBV9,-,TRBJ2-7,TGTGCCAGCAGCAGCGAGGGACAGGGTTTGGACGAGCAGTACTTC,CASSSEGQGLDEQYF
TRBD1,TRBV30,few,TRBJ1-1,TGTGCCTGGAAAGGACCGGGACAGGCTCTGAACACTGAAGCTTTCTTT,CAWKGPGQALNTEAFF
-,TRBV21-1,-,TRBJ2-7,TGTGCCAGCAGCAAAAGAGGACAGGACAGGACCTACGAGCAGTACTTC,CASSKRGQDRTYEQYF
TRBD2,TRBV27,-,TRBJ2-7,TGTGCCAGCAGTTTAGTTCTAGCGGCGCCCTCCTACGAGCAGTACTTC,CASSLVLAAPSYEQYF
-,TRBV28,-,TRBJ2-1,TGTGCCAGCAGTTTATTAGGATACTCCTACAATGAGCAGTTCTTC,CASSLLGYSYNEQFF
-,TRBV7-9,-,TRBJ2-2,TGTGCCAGCAGCTTACAGGGGATCAACACCGGGGAGCTGTTTTTT,CASSLQGINTGELFF
-,TRBV5-1,-,TRBJ2-7,TGCGCCAGCAGTTGGGGGGAAACCTACGAGCAGTACTTC,CASSWGETYEQYF
TRBD2,TRBV27,-,TRBJ2-7,TGTGCCAGCAGCCCGGGACTATCCTACGAGCAGTACTTC,CASSPGLSYEQYF
-,TRBV27,-,TRBJ2-7,TGTGCCAGCAGTGGGGGAGTCGGGTACGAGCAGTACTTC,CASSGGVGYEQYF
TRBD1,TRBV15,-,TRBJ2-7,TGTGCCACCAGCAAGACAGGGGCAAGCGCCTACGAGCAGTACTTC,CATSKTGASAYEQYF
TRBD2,TRBV29-1,-,TRBJ2-1,TGCAGCGTTGTAGGCGGGAGAATTTATGAGCAGTTCTTC,CSVVGGRIYEQFF
TRBD1,TRBV9,-,TRBJ2-5,TGTGCCAGCGGGACAGGGGGCCTCCAAGAGACCCAGTACTTC,CASGTGGLQETQYF
-,TRBV29-1,once,TRBJ1-5,TGCAGCGCCGTGGTGGGGGGGGCTGGTCAGCCCCAGCATTTT,CSAVVGGAGQPQHF
-,TRBV29-1,-,TRBJ2-1,TGCAGCGTTGAAGTTCGGGAGACTAACAATGAGCAGTTCTTC,CSVEVRETNNEQFF
TRBD2,TRBV28,-,TRBJ2-3,TGTGCCAGCAGTTTCGCAAGGGGCAGGCCTGGACTAGCGGGAGGGGTCACAGATACGCAGTATTTT,CASSFARGRPGLAGGVTDTQYF
TRBD2,TRBV27,-,TRBJ2-7,TGTGCCAGCAGTTTTGGGACTAGCGGAAACTACGAGCAGTACTTC,CASSFGTSGNYEQYF
-,TRBV7-9,-,TRBJ1-1,TGTGCCAGCAGCTTAGCCCGAGGGCATGGCACTGAAGCTTTCTTT,CASSLARGHGTEAFF
TRBD1,TRBV18,-,TRBJ2-7,TGTGCCAGCTCACCAGTTCGGGACAGGGCAAACGAGCAGTACTTC,CASSPVRDRANEQYF
TRBD1,TRBV27,-,TRBJ1-4,TGTGCCAGCAGTTGGCAGACAGGGAGAGATGAAAAACTGTTTTTT,CASSWQTGRDEKLFF
-,TRBV7-6,-,TRBJ2-1,TGTGCCAGCAGCTTGTTGGGAGGCAGGCCCCGGAGCCCACAAATTCAGTTCTTC,CASSLLGGRPRSPQIQFF
-,TRBV4-1,-,TRBJ2-7,TGCGCCAGCAGCCAGGTGGACCGAGACTACGAGCAGTACTTC,CASSQVDRDYEQYF
TRBD1,TRBV27,-,TRBJ2-3,TGTGCCAGCAGTTTATTATTGGGACAGGGACCAGATACGCAGTATTTT,CASSLLLGQGPDTQYF
-,TRBV13,-,TRBJ1-3,TGTGCCAGCAGCGTTGGAGGTCCCCCTGGAAACACCATATATTTT,CASSVGGPPGNTIYF
TRBD1,TRBV7-9,once,TRBJ1-4,TGTGCCAGCAGCCCACGGACAGGAGGATTTAGTAATGAAAAACTGTTTTTT,CASSPRTGGFSNEKLFF
-,TRBV12-5,-,TRBJ2-3,TGTGCTAGTGGACTATCGGAAGGTACGCAGTATTTT,CASGLSEGTQYF
-,TRBV27,-,TRBJ2-7,TGTGCCAGCAGTTTAGGGACGTACTACGAGCAGTACTTC,CASSLGTYYEQYF
-,TRBV27,-,TRBJ1-1,TGTGCCAGCAGTTTGACAGGGAACACTGAAGCTTTCTTT,CASSLTGNTEAFF
TRBD1,TRBV6-5,once,TRBJ1-2,TGTGCCAGCAGTTCAGGGGGCGAGGGATCTAACTATGGCTACACCTTC,CASSSGGEGSNYGYTF
TRBD2,TRBV5-1,-,TRBJ2-1,TGCGCCAGCAGCCTGACGACTAGCGGGGGTCCTCTGGGGTTTGAGCAGTTCTTC,CASSLTTSGGPLGFEQFF
TRBD1,TRBV7-8,-,TRBJ2-1,TGTGCCAGCAGCGCACGTCGGACAGGGCACCTGTACAATGAGCAGTTCTTC,CASSARRTGHLYNEQFF
TRBD2,TRBV27,-,TRBJ2-1,TGTGCCAGCAGTTTCACGGGAGGGCCCGGTGAGCAGTTCTTC,CASSFTGGPGEQFF
-,TRBV21-1,-,TRBJ2-7,TGTGCCAGCAGCAATACTCCGGGACAGGGCTTCTACGAGCAGTACTTC,CASSNTPGQGFYEQYF
-,TRBV11-2,-,TRBJ2-7,TGTGCCAGCAGCTTAGGTGCTGGGTACGAGCAGTACTTC,CASSLGAGYEQYF
TRBD1,TRBV29-1,-,TRBJ1-1,TGCAGCTTCACAGGGGAGCGGAACACTGAAGCTTTCTTT,CSFTGERNTEAFF
-,TRBV7-9,-,TRBJ2-5,TGTGCCAGCAGCTTAGCGGGGGGAGCCCAGTACTTC,CASSLAGGAQYF
TRBD2,TRBV15,-,TRBJ2-2,TGTGCCACCAGCAGAGATCTGGCTAGCGGGACCATCGGGGAGCTGTTTTTT,CATSRDLASGTIGELFF
-,TRBV28,-,TRBJ2-2,TGTGCCAGCAGCCCTCCGGGCAGGGTTATCACCGGGGAGCTGTTTTTT,CASSPPGRVITGELFF
-,TRBV4-1,few,TRBJ2-2,TGCGCCAGCAGCAAAACAGGGACCGGGGAGCTGTTTTTT,CASSKTGTGELFF
-,TRBV9,-,TRBJ2-2,TGTGCCAGCAGCGTAGGTGGTACCGGGGAGCTGTTTTTT,CASSVGGTGELFF
TRBD1,TRBV2,-,TRBJ1-1,TGTGCCAGCAGTACCGACAGGGCGGGCACTGAAGCTTTCTTT,CASSTDRAGTEAFF
TRBD1,TRBV19,once,TRBJ1-1,TGTGCCAGTAGTATAGATCGACAGGGTTATACTGAAGCTTTCTTT,CASSIDRQGYTEAFF
-,TRBV2,-,TRBJ1-4,TGTGCCAGCACCGACAGAACTTATGAAAAACTGTTTTTT,CASTDRTYEKLFF
-,TRBV9,-,TRBJ2-3,TGTGCCAGCAGCGTAGTAGGGAAAGATACGCAGTATTTT,CASSVVGKDTQYF
-,TRBV29-1,-,TRBJ1-5,TGCAGCGTTGAAGGGGGGGAGTTAGGCAATCAGCCCCAGCATTTT,CSVEGGELGNQPQHF